The 2 T cell receptor beta chains reported below all come from one sample, sequenced in a study of spatial heterogeneity in lung cancer. TCRdb reanalysed the 5' RACE reads using MiXCR and keeps one entry per CDR3 protein. This sample has about 7,000 distinct CDR3 sequences, with 10% to 15% found just once. Study results and limitations: Counts of expanded intratumoral alpha and beta TCRs tracked tumor mutation counts.

These receptors' antigens are unknown. Sample time point: sample taken at primary tumor resection. Specimen: lung tumor tissue, collected at surgery. The receptor set was obtained from a male donor with early-stage non-small cell lung cancer.

This clonotype was recorded many times. The chain has TRBV6-1 and TRBJ1-5; tentative D call: TRBD1 (6 bases). Germline CDR1 reads MNHNS; CDR2 reads SASEGT. The V end lost 3 bases, the J end lost 1 base, and 16 bases lay between the germline ends. This CDR3 spans 17 amino acids. CDR3 in DNA: TGTGCCAGCAGTGAGTCCTTTGGGGGGGCCAGCAATCAGCCCCAGCATTTT. Its translation is CASSESFGGASNQPQHF.

In this sample, this clonotype turned up many times. The CDR3 spells CASSQDGAEAFF. CDR3 coding DNA: TGTGCCAGCAGCCAAGATGGGGCTGAAGCTTTCTTT. The rearrangement links TRBV3-1 to TRBJ1-1; the D is unclear. Germline CDR1 reads LGHDT; CDR2 reads YNNKEL (reference sequence). V was cut by 0 bases and J by 6 bases, with 5 bases left in between. The CDR3 consists of 12 residues. The full variable domain, rest sourced from reference TRBV3-1 and TRBJ1-1, is DTAVSQTPKYLVTQMGNDKSIKCEQNLGHDTMYWYKQDSKKFLKIMFSYNNKELIINETVPNRFSPKSPDKAHLNLHINSLELGDSAVYFCASSQDGAEAFFGQGTRLTVV.